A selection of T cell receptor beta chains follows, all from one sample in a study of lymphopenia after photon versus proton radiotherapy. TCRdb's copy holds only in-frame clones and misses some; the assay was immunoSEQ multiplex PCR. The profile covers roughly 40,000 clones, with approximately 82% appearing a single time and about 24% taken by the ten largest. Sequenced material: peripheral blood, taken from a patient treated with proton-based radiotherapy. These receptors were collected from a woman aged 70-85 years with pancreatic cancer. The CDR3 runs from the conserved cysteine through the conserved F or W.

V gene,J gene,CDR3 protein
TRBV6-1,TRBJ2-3,CASSSGRGTDTQYF
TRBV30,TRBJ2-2,CAWSPGTGTGELFF
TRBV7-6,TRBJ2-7,CASSLAQGFSYEQYF
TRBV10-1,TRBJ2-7,CASSESIASGRYEQYF
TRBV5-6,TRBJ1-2,CASSLATVGNYGYTF
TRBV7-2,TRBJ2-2,CASSGGAGGSTGELFF
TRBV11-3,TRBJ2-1,CASSLRASAHEQFF
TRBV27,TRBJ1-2,CASSTRTGGGYGYTF
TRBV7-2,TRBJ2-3,CASITASGYTDTQYF
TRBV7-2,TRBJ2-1,CASSVRQQGLAGYNEQFF
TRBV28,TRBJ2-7,CASRDSGRHYEQYF
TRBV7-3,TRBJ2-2,CASSRDGTGELFF
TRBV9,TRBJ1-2,CASSVKEGGGYTF
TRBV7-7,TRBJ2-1,CASSPRTSSYNEQFF
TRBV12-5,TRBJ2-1,CASGLSTETKQNNEQFF
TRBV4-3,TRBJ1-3,CASSQDYGSGNTIYF
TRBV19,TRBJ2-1,CASSIGTGVNEQFF
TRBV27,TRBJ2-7,CASTSQGAGQYF
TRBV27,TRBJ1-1,CASRGRNMNTEAFF
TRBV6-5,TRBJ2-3,CASKIGQGVGTQYF
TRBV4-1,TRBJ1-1,CASSQDMGGSWKHTEAFF
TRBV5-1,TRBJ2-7,CASGQNDYEQYF
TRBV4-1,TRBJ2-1,CASSQVGQYNEQFF
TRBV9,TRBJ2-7,CASSVRLGSLYEQYF
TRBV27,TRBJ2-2,CASSRQGAATGELFF
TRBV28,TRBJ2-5,CASSLRSGSGTQYF
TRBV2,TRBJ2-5,CASSGETQYF
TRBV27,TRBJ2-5,CASSSLAGGRETQYF
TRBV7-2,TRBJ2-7,CASSLAGRGPRTYEQYF
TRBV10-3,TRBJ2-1,CAISEWENNEQFF
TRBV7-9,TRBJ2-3,CASSTPLAGPSTDTQYF
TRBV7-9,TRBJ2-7,CASTFGSGSRNEQYF
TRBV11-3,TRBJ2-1,CASSLVSSGRGNEQFF
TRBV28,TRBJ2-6,CASSLPGRLPSGANVLTF
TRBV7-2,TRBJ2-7,CASSLGFPLAGEQYF
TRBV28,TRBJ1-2,CASSSSSGGAAGTGGYYRYTF
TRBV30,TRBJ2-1,CACNPGLADEQFF
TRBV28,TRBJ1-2,CASSLPGSEGSGYGYTF
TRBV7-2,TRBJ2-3,CASNQQSTDTQYF